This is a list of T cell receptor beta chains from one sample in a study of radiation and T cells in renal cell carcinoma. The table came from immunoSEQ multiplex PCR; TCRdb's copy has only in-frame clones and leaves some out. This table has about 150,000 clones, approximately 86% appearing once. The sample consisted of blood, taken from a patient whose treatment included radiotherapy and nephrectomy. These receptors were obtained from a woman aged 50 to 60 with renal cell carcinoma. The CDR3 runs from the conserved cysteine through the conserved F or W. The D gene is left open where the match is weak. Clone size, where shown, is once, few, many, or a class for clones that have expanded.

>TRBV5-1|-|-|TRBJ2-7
CASSLMVGSSYEQYF
TGCGCCAGCAGCTTGATGGTCGGAAGCTCCTACGAGCAGTACTTC
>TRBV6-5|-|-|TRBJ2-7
CASSFGDLPGNEQYF
TGTGCCAGCAGTTTCGGGGACCTCCCAGGCAACGAGCAGTACTTC
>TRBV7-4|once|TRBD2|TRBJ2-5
CASRWTSGDKFQETQYF
TGTGCCAGCAGATGGACTAGCGGTGACAAATTCCAAGAGACCCAGTACTTC
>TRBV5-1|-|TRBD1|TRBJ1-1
CASSLLSARDRSNTEAFF
TGCGCCAGCAGCTTGCTTTCCGCGCGGGACAGATCAAACACTGAAGCTTTCTTT
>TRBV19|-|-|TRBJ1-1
CASSAGVGRTEAFF
TGTGCCAGTAGCGCGGGAGTTGGACGTACTGAAGCTTTCTTT
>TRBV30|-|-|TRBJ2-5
CAWTGDKKTQYF
TGTGCCTGGACAGGGGATAAGAAGACCCAGTACTTC
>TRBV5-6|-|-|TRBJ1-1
CASSLLTAMNTEAFF
TGTGCCAGCAGCTTATTAACAGCCATGAACACTGAAGCTTTCTTT
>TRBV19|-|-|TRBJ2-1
CASSLDRSSYNEQFF
TGTGCCAGTAGCTTGGACAGAAGCTCCTACAATGAGCAGTTCTTC
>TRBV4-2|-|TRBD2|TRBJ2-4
CASSQDPSGGKNIQYF
TGTGCCAGCAGCCAAGATCCCAGCGGGGGCAAAAACATTCAGTACTTC
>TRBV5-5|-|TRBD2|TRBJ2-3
CASSLDGAGGRDTQYF
TGTGCCAGCAGCTTGGACGGAGCGGGGGGAAGAGATACGCAGTATTTT
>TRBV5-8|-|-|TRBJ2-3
CASSPGTRDTQYF
TGTGCCAGCAGCCCTGGGACAAGAGATACGCAGTATTTT
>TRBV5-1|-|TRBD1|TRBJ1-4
CASSSRQGGEKLFF
TGCGCCAGCAGCTCTCGACAGGGAGGCGAAAAACTGTTTTTT
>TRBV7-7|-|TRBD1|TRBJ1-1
CASSRIQSHTTGWNTEAFF
TGTGCTAGCAGCCGGATACAATCCCACACGACAGGGTGGAACACTGAAGCTTTCTTT
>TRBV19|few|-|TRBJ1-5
CASTMGPGGNQPQHF
TGTGCCAGTACCATGGGTCCTGGAGGCAATCAGCCCCAGCATTTT
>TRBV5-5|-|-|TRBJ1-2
CASSLGAQRRGYTF
TGTGCCAGCAGCTTGGGGGCCCAACGGCGGGGCTACACCTTC
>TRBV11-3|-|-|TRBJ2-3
CASSVGHATDTQYF
TGTGCCAGCAGCGTTGGACACGCCACAGATACGCAGTATTTT
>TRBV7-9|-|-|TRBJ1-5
CASSQGWGQNQPQHF
TGTGCCAGCAGCCAAGGTTGGGGGCAAAATCAGCCCCAGCATTTT
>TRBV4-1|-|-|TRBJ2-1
CASSLSQTNNEQFF
TGCGCCAGCAGCCTGAGTCAAACGAACAATGAGCAGTTCTTC
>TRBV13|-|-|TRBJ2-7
CASSLFQGIAPYEQYF
TGTGCCAGCAGCTTATTTCAAGGAATTGCTCCCTACGAGCAGTACTTC
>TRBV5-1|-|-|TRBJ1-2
CASSRAGAASLDGYTF
TGCGCCAGCAGCCGTGCTGGAGCAGCAAGCCTCGATGGCTACACCTTC
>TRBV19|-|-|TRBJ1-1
CASSILGANTEAFF
TGTGCCAGTAGCATCCTCGGGGCCAACACTGAAGCTTTCTTT
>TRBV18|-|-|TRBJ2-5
CASSPGTLGKETQYF
TGTGCCAGCTCCCCAGGGACCCTGGGGAAAGAGACCCAGTACTTC
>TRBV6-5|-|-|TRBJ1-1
CASSYPGQSDTEAFF
TGTGCCAGCAGTTACCCGGGACAATCCGACACTGAAGCTTTCTTT
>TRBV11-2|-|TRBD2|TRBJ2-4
CASSWGTSGKNIQYF
TGTGCCAGCAGCTGGGGGACTAGCGGAAAAAACATTCAGTACTTC
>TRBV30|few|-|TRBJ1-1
CAWSVGWATEAFF
TGTGCCTGGAGTGTAGGGTGGGCCACTGAAGCTTTCTTT
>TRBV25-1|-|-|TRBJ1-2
CATSSLVWGYTF
TGTGCCACCTCCTCCCTCGTATGGGGCTACACCTTC
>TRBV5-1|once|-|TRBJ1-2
CASSLALGADDGYTF
TGCGCCAGCAGCTTGGCTCTAGGGGCAGATGATGGCTACACCTTC
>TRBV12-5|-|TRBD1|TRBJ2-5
CASADRAPPETQYF
TGTGCTAGTGCAGACAGGGCCCCACCAGAGACCCAGTACTTC
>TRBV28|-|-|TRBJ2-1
CASSFRRGANEQFF
TGTGCCAGCAGTTTTAGACGGGGGGCGAATGAGCAGTTCTTC
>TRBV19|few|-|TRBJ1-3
CASSIDLTGFNTIYF
TGTGCCAGTAGTATAGATTTGACGGGATTCAACACCATATATTTT
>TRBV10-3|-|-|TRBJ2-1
CAISESVLVLAPMSSYNEQFF
TGTGCCATCAGTGAGTCGGTCCTTGTGCTAGCTCCGATGAGCTCCTACAATGAGCAGTTCTTC
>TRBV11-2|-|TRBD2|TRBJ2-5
CASSRTSGGQETQYF
TGTGCCAGCAGCAGGACTAGCGGGGGACAAGAGACCCAGTACTTC
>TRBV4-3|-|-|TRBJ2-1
CASSQELVGGYNEQFF
TGCGCCAGCAGCCAAGAGCTGGTGGGGGGATACAATGAGCAGTTCTTC
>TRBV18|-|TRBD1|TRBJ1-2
CASSPTGTGEEYGYTF
TGTGCCAGCTCACCGACCGGGACAGGGGAGGAGTATGGCTACACCTTC
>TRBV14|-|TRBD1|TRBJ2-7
CASSPFKTGLYEQYF
TGTGCCAGCAGCCCCTTTAAGACAGGGCTCTACGAGCAGTACTTC
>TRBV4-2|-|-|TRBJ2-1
CASSQDWANEQFF
TGTGCCAGCAGCCAAGATTGGGCTAATGAGCAGTTCTTC
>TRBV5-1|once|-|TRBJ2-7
CASSLASGSYEQYF
TGCGCCAGCAGCTTGGCCTCTGGCTCCTACGAGCAGTACTTC
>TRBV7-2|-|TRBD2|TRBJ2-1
CASSSWGSGGAGFF
TGTGCCAGCAGCTCGTGGGGTAGCGGGGGGGCCGGATTCTTC
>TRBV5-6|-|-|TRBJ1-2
CASSLLSPPGPINYYGYTF
TGTGCCAGCAGCCTACTTTCCCCGCCGGGACCGATTAATTACTATGGCTACACCTTC
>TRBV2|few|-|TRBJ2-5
CASSEGAQETQYF
TGTGCCAGCAGTGAAGGGGCCCAAGAGACCCAGTACTTC
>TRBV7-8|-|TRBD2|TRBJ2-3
CASSLVSVAGASTDTQYF
TGTGCCAGCAGCTTAGTGAGCGTAGCGGGGGCGAGCACAGATACGCAGTATTTT
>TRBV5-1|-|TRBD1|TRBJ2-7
CASSLTGVHEQYF
TGCGCCAGCAGCTTGACAGGGGTCCACGAGCAGTACTTC
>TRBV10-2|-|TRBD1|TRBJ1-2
CAIADRANYGYTF
TGCGCCATAGCGGACAGGGCTAACTATGGCTACACCTTC
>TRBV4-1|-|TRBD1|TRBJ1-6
CASSGQGHYSSPLHF
TGCGCCAGCAGCGGACAGGGGCATTATAGTTCACCCCTCCACTTT
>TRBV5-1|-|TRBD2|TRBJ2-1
CASTTSGGFYNEQFF
TGCGCCAGCACCACTAGCGGGGGTTTCTACAATGAGCAGTTCTTC
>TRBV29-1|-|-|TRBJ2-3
CSVEVIGGGTDTQYF
TGCAGCGTTGAAGTTATAGGGGGGGGGACAGATACGCAGTATTTT
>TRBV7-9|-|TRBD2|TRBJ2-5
CASSGSGTSGGKETQYF
TGTGCCAGCAGCGGCTCCGGGACTAGCGGGGGGAAAGAGACCCAGTACTTC
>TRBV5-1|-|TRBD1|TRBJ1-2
CASSWTGSAEGYTF
TGCGCCAGCAGCTGGACAGGTTCTGCGGAAGGCTACACCTTC
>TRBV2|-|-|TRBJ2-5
CASKRGSQETQYF
TGTGCCAGCAAACGCGGATCCCAAGAGACCCAGTACTTC
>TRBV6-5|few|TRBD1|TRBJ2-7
CASSFGTAYEQYF
TGTGCCAGCAGTTTTGGGACAGCCTACGAGCAGTACTTC
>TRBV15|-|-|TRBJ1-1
CATSRDRGTEAFF
TGTGCCACCAGCAGAGATAGGGGCACTGAAGCTTTCTTT
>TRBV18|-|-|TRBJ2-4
CASSDSGAKNIQYF
TGTGCCAGCTCAGATTCAGGGGCCAAAAACATTCAGTACTTC
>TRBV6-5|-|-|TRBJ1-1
CASSYDGPRGTEAFF
TGTGCCAGCAGTTATGATGGCCCGAGGGGGACTGAAGCTTTCTTT
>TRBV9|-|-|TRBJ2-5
CASSVEGQQETQYF
TGTGCCAGCAGCGTGGAAGGTCAACAAGAGACCCAGTACTTC